This is a list of T cell receptor beta chains from one sample in a study of cytomegalovirus exposure and HLA in healthy donors. Sequencing used immunoSEQ multiplex PCR; TCRdb keeps in-frame clones, though not all of them. The table has around 140,000 clones, approximately 85% seen once. Sample: PBMCs. Receptors originate from a woman between 50 and 59 years old in good health and CMV-seropositive. Each CDR3 is given with its conserved first and last residue. A D gene is named only where the DNA matches it firmly. Clone size is stated in some rows and not others, as once, few, many or a class when expanded.

>TRBJ1-1|.|.|TRBV9
CASSVRGSLGGEAFF
TGTGCCAGCAGCGTTCGAGGGTCCCTCGGGGGTGAAGCTTTCTTT
>TRBJ2-3|.|.|TRBV10-2
CASSQTQASTDTQYF
TGCGCCAGCAGCCAAACCCAGGCTAGCACAGATACGCAGTATTTT
>TRBJ2-7|.|.|TRBV18
CASSPLRGETYEQYF
TGTGCCAGCTCACCACTGCGTGGAGAGACCTACGAGCAGTACTTC
>TRBJ2-1|.|.|TRBV6-1
CASRGQLHNEQFF
TGTGCCTCACGGGGTCAGTTACACAATGAGCAGTTCTTC
>TRBJ1-1|.|.|TRBV2
CASSETPVDTEAFF
TGTGCCAGCAGTGAAACACCCGTGGACACTGAAGCTTTCTTT
>TRBJ1-1|.|.|TRBV5-1
CASSLNTGKTEAFF
TGCGCCAGCAGCTTGAATACAGGGAAAACTGAAGCTTTCTTT
>TRBJ1-2|.|.|TRBV6-5
CASSKSQANYGYTF
TGTGCCAGCAGTAAGAGTCAAGCTAACTATGGCTACACCTTC
>TRBJ1-2|.|few|TRBV2
CASGAFNYGYTF
TGTGCCAGCGGGGCGTTCAACTATGGCTACACCTTC
>TRBJ1-5|.|.|TRBV2
CASTIGPIGHSNQPQHF
TGTGCCAGCACCATCGGGCCCATAGGACATAGCAATCAGCCCCAGCATTTT
>TRBJ2-6|TRBD2|.|TRBV7-6
CASSLVPGLAGGHGANVLTF
TGTGCCAGCAGCTTAGTCCCCGGACTAGCGGGAGGGCACGGGGCCAACGTCCTGACTTTC
>TRBJ2-3|TRBD2|.|TRBV28
CASRVAGVYTDTQYF
TGTGCCAGCAGAGTAGCGGGAGTGTACACAGATACGCAGTATTTT
>TRBJ2-3|.|.|TRBV5-4
CASSRGNTDTQYF
TGTGCCAGCAGCCGAGGCAACACAGATACGCAGTATTTT
>TRBJ2-3|.|.|TRBV11-2
CACGVGYGGDTQYF
TGTGCCTGTGGGGTGGGGTACGGGGGAGATACGCAGTATTTT
>TRBJ2-1|TRBD1|.|TRBV5-1
CASSLLTGGSYNEQFF
TGCGCCAGCAGCTTGCTGACAGGGGGCAGTTACAATGAGCAGTTCTTC
>TRBJ2-1|.|.|TRBV5-1
CASALSGKDEQFF
TGCGCCAGCGCACTATCGGGGAAGGATGAGCAGTTCTTC
>TRBJ2-1|TRBD2|.|TRBV5-1
CASSLEGLANEQFF
TGCGCCAGCAGCTTGGAGGGACTAGCGAATGAGCAGTTCTTC
>TRBJ2-3|TRBD2|.|TRBV14
CASSQDMQRGFRDTQYF
TGTGCCAGCAGCCAAGATATGCAGCGGGGCTTCCGAGATACGCAGTATTTT
>TRBJ2-1|TRBD2|.|TRBV2
CASSRGRESYNEQFF
TGTGCCAGCAGCCGCGGGAGAGAATCCTACAATGAGCAGTTCTTC